The 26 T cell receptor beta chains below come from one sample, sequenced in a study of cytomegalovirus exposure and HLA in healthy donors (dated 2017 in TCRdb). Library preparation used the immunoSEQ multiplex PCR assay. Not all clones reach the TCRdb copy of this immuneACCESS table, which keeps in-frame sequences only. Checked studies attribute under half of the gap to unresolved V genes and leave the rest unexplained. For this sample the table gives about 190,000 clones, of which around four fifths were detected only once. The ten largest clones capture under 7.5% of the sample. The sequenced sample was PBMCs. These receptors were obtained from a man between 18 and 29 years old in good health and CMV-seropositive.

The sample holds a few counts of this clone. The V gene is TRBV6-4, the J gene TRBJ1-5, with D possibly being TRBD1 (5 bases). CDR3 length: 13 residues. Germline V gene sequence: CDR1 MRHNA, CDR2 SNTAGT. Trimming removed 1 base at V and 7 bases at J, with 8 bases between. The CDR3 DNA follows: TGTGCCAGCAGTGACTTCCAGGGACAGCCCCAGCATTTT. It translates to CASSDFQGQPQHF.

The CDR3, as DNA: TGTGCCAGCAGCTCCCAGCGGGTCGAATCCTATGAGCAGTTCTTC. It is translated as CASSSQRVESYEQFF. The J gene is TRBJ2-1, the V gene TRBV5-4; D possibly corresponds to TRBD2 (6 bases). The length of the CDR3 is 15 residues. V lost 3 bases, J lost 8 bases, and 18 bases lay in between. Germline CDR1 and CDR2: SGHNT and YYREEE (reference sequence).

The chain has TRBV6-1 and TRBJ1-3; TRBD1 agrees at 8 bases. CDR3 length: 15 residues. The V and J ends lost 7 bases and 4 bases, in that order; junction bases with no gene match: 9. Per the germline V gene, CDR1 is MNHNS and CDR2 is SASEGT. The CDR3 protein is CASNKDREAGNTIYF. Written as DNA, the CDR3 is TGTGCCAGCAATAAGGACAGGGAGGCCGGAAACACCATATATTTT.

The rearrangement links TRBV6-1 to TRBJ2-2, with unresolved D. CDR3 length equals 13 residues. Germline assignment: CDR1 MNHNS and CDR2 SASEGT. V lost 4 bases and J 1 base, leaving 4 bases between the germline ends. CDR3 in amino acids: CASSGQNTGELFF. The CDR3 nucleotides are TGTGCCAGCAGTGGACAGAACACCGGGGAGCTGTTTTTT.

This rearrangement joins TRBV19 to TRBJ2-3; D is possibly TRBD2 (5 bases). This CDR3 spans 14 amino acids. Germline V lookup: CDR1 LNHDA, CDR2 SQIVND (reference sequence). With 5 bases removed from V and 1 base from J, the gap between germline ends came to 10 bases. The CDR3 DNA follows: TGTGCCAGTAGTTTTGGACTTCGCACAGATACGCAGTATTTT. Its protein is CASSFGLRTDTQYF.

The chain carries TRBV19 and TRBJ2-7; 9 nucleotides agree with TRBD2. The CDR3 loop spans 13 amino acids. Trimming cost V 9 bases and J 3 bases; bases outside gene matches: 6. Per the germline V gene, CDR1 is LNHDA and CDR2 is SQIVND (reference sequence). The CDR3 loop is CASTFSGSYEQYF. Written as DNA, the CDR3 is TGTGCCAGCACCTTTAGCGGGAGCTACGAGCAGTACTTC. The complete variable domain, with remaining parts taken from reference TRBV19 and TRBJ2-7, reads DGGITQSPKYLFRKEGQNVTLSCEQNLNHDAMYWYRQDPGQGLRLIYYSQIVNDFQKGDIAEGYSVSREKKESFPLTVTSAQKNPTAFYLCASTFSGSYEQYFGPGTRLTVT.

This clone showed up just once. This chain connects TRBV7-8 to TRBJ2-7; 7 bases align to TRBD1. Germline V lookup: CDR1 SGHVS, CDR2 FQNEAQ. The CDR3 contains 16 residues. The V segment lost 5 bases and the J segment 2 bases; nucleotides outside the gene matches: 12. The CDR3 coding sequence is TGTGCCAGCAGCGCACCCGTACGGGACAGCGCCTACGAGCAGTACTTC. Protein: CASSAPVRDSAYEQYF.

V usage is TRBV6-1 and J usage is TRBJ2-3; 7 nucleotides align to TRBD2. V shed 7 bases, J shed 0 bases, and the junction held 4 bases outside the gene matches. Germline CDR1 MNHNS, CDR2 SASEGT. The CDR3 runs to 14 residues. CDR3 bases: TGTGCCAGCACCCTCGGGGGGAGCACAGATACGCAGTATTTT. This gives the protein CASTLGGSTDTQYF.

The chain employs TRBV29-1 and TRBJ1-1; D perhaps matches TRBD1 (6 bases). V was trimmed by 0 bases and J by 8 bases, leaving 13 bases between them. CDR3 length equals 13 residues. Germline loops: CDR1 SQVTM, CDR2 ANQGSEA. The CDR3 loop is CSVEENTGTEAFF. CDR3 nucleotides: TGCAGCGTTGAAGAGAACACCGGGACAGAAGCTTTCTTT.

This chain's CDR3 is CASTRDRGNQPQHF. The CDR3 DNA is TGTGCCAGTACCCGGGACAGGGGAAATCAGCCCCAGCATTTT. V is TRBV19 and J is TRBJ1-5; 10 positions match TRBD1. V lost 7 bases and J lost 4; bases outside the gene matches: 4. In germline, CDR1 is LNHDA, CDR2 SQIVND (reference sequence). This CDR3 region has 14 residues.

The chain links TRBV7-9 to TRBJ2-2, with D unresolved. Germline V gives CDR1 SEHNR, CDR2 FQNEAQ (reference sequence). V was shortened by 5 bases and J by 8 bases, with 9 bases between the two germline ends. The CDR3 spans 12 residues. CDR3: CASSPRRGELFF. In DNA, the CDR3 is TGTGCCAGCAGCCCCCGCCGGGGGGAGCTGTTTTTT.

The chain links TRBV5-1 to TRBJ1-2, with a weak D call TRBD1 (6 bases). V was cut by 0 bases and J by 8 bases, with 23 bases left in between. The germline V gene encodes CDR1 SGHRS and CDR2 YFSETQ. The CDR3 covers 17 residues. The CDR3 protein is CASSLEVGGRGPLGYTF. The CDR3 DNA follows: TGCGCCAGCAGCTTGGAAGTTGGTGGCAGGGGCCCTTTGGGCTACACCTTC.

The rearrangement uses TRBV5-4 and TRBJ2-1, with 8 bases that match TRBD2. The J segment lost 2 bases and the V segment lost 4 bases, leaving 8 bases of the junction unmatched. Per the germline V gene, CDR1 is SGHNT and CDR2 is YYREEE (reference sequence). The CDR3 runs to 16 residues. The CDR3 here is CASSRSSGQAYNEQFF. The CDR3 nucleotides read TGTGCCAGCAGCCGATCTAGCGGGCAGGCCTACAATGAGCAGTTCTTC.

The chain couples TRBV27 to TRBJ1-1, with a weak D call TRBD1 (6 bases). Looked up from germline, CDR1 is MNHEY and CDR2 is SMNVEV (reference sequence). This CDR3 region has 14 residues. Trimming removed 6 bases from V and 8 bases from J, with 19 bases in between. The CDR3 region has the DNA TGTGCCAGCAGCGACAGGTGGTCGGGTTTGGAAGCTTTCTTT. Protein sequence: CASSDRWSGLEAFF.

This chain links TRBV6-5 with TRBJ1-1; 7 nucleotides line up with TRBD1. Germline loops: CDR1 MNHEY, CDR2 SVGAGI. J was trimmed by 4 bases and V by 5 bases; bases with no gene match: 4. This CDR3 region has 13 residues. The CDR3 nucleotides are TGTGCCAGCAGTACAGGGGCGGGCACTGAAGCTTTCTTT. Protein product: CASSTGAGTEAFF.

This chain uses TRBV30 with TRBJ2-5; no reliable D call. Trimming cost V 5 bases and J 4 bases, with 8 bases left between them. From germline, CDR1 is GTSNPN and CDR2 SVGIG (reference sequence). The CDR3 is 11 residues long. The CDR3, as DNA: TGTGCCTGGTCGGGTGGAGAGACCCAGTACTTC. As protein: CAWSGGETQYF.

V gene TRBV6-1 combines with J gene TRBJ2-1; TRBD2 is a possible D gene (5 bases). This CDR3 has 13 amino acids. V was cut by 2 bases and J by 15 bases, with 17 bases left in between. Per germline, CDR1 MNHNS and CDR2 SASEGT. As DNA, the CDR3 is TGTGCCAGCAGTGAATCACTAGTGAATGTCTTGTTCTTC. It encodes CASSESLVNVLFF.

The chain joins TRBV4-1 to TRBJ2-6, with 9 bases that match TRBD2. The CDR3 consists of 20 residues. Germline-derived CDR1 and CDR2 are MGHRA and YSYEKL. With 0 bases clipped from V and 3 bases from J, the junction kept 12 bases outside the gene matches. This chain's CDR3 is CASSQDELGVAGVGANVLTF. CDR3 bases: TGCGCCAGCAGCCAAGATGAGTTGGGAGTAGCGGGAGTTGGGGCCAACGTCCTGACTTTC.

The chain carries TRBV7-9 and TRBJ1-3; D is undetermined. This CDR3 has 14 amino acids. In germline, CDR1 is SEHNR, CDR2 FQNEAQ (reference sequence). The V gene lost 4 bases and the J gene lost 2 bases, with 9 bases spanning the gap. The CDR3 spells CASSSGFPGNTIYF. As DNA, the CDR3 is TGTGCCAGCAGCTCAGGTTTCCCTGGAAACACCATATATTTT.

The chain is built from TRBV30 and TRBJ1-2; no reliable D call. The CDR3 extends over 17 amino acids. Per the germline V gene, CDR1 is GTSNPN and CDR2 is SVGIG (reference sequence). V lost 0 bases, J lost 3 bases, and 20 bases lay in between. In nucleotides, the CDR3 is TGTGCCTGGAGTGTCACGATCTGGAGGCGCCGGGACTATGGCTACACCTTC. This encodes CAWSVTIWRRRDYGYTF.

This chain connects TRBV25-1 to TRBJ1-2, with D possibly TRBD1 on 6 matching bases. Germline V gene sequence: CDR1 MGHDK, CDR2 SYGVNS. The CDR3 totals 15 residues. V shed 4 bases and J shed 4 bases, with 16 bases lying between them. The CDR3 sequence is CASSGYKKGVYGYTF. CDR3 nucleotides: TGTGCCAGCAGTGGGTATAAAAAGGGGGTCTATGGCTACACCTTC.

This sequence joins TRBV5-1 and TRBJ2-1; 12 positions match TRBD2. The CDR3 sequence is 17 residues long. Germline CDR1 reads SGHRS; CDR2 reads YFSETQ. Trimming took 1 base from V and 9 from J; bases not matched to a gene: 11. As DNA, the CDR3 is TGCGCCAGCAGCTTGTGGCCCTCTAGCGGGAGGGCCATTGAGCAGTTCTTC. Protein product: CASSLWPSSGRAIEQFF. The variable domain in full, with the rest retrieved from reference TRBV5-1 and TRBJ2-1, is KAGVTQTPRYLIKTRGQQVTLSCSPISGHRSVSWYQQTPGQGLQFLFEYFSETQRNKGNFPGRFSGRQFSNSRSEMNVSTLELGDSALYLCASSLWPSSGRAIEQFFGPGTRLTVL.

The chain uses TRBV28 and TRBJ2-2, with 7 bases that match TRBD1. This CDR3 has 15 amino acids. Trimming cost V 6 bases and J 4 bases; bases outside gene matches: 8. Germline V gene sequence: CDR1 MDHEN, CDR2 SYDVKM. CDR3 sequence (DNA): TGTGCCAGCAGCCGAGGACAGGTGTCCACCGGGGAGCTGTTTTTT. It specifies CASSRGQVSTGELFF.

The V call is TRBV7-2, the J call TRBJ1-4; TRBD1 is a possible D gene (5 bases). The CDR3 is 15 amino acids. V was cut by 4 bases and J by 6 bases, with 15 bases left in between. The V gene's germline CDR1 is SGHTA and CDR2 FQGNSA. CDR3 sequence reads: CASSSQGGGDEKLFF. The CDR3 DNA follows: TGTGCCAGCAGCTCCCAGGGCGGAGGGGATGAAAAACTGTTTTTT.

This chain uses TRBV7-2 with TRBJ2-7; D perhaps matches TRBD2 (6 bases). The CDR3 loop spans 18 amino acids. Trimming shortened V by 0 bases and J by 2 bases, and 20 bases separated the two germline ends. Germline V gene data show CDR1 as SGHTA and CDR2 as FQGNSA. In nucleotides, the CDR3 is TGTGCCAGCAGCTTAGCGCCTATGGGAGGCGCGGAGACCTACGAGCAGTACTTC. This translates into CASSLAPMGGAETYEQYF. Full variable domain (missing parts from reference TRBV7-2 and TRBJ2-7): GAGVSQSPSNKVTEKGKDVELRCDPISGHTALYWYRQSLGQGLEFLIYFQGNSAPDKSGLPSDRFSAERTGGSVSTLTIQRTQQEDSAVYLCASSLAPMGGAETYEQYFGPGTRLTVT.

This sequence joins TRBV30 and TRBJ2-5; perhaps TRBD1 as D (6 bases). The CDR3 length is 14 residues. Trimming shortened V by 3 bases and J by 2 bases, and 13 bases separated the two germline ends. Germline assignment: CDR1 GTSNPN and CDR2 SVGIG (reference sequence). This CDR3 is CAWSRGQPQETQYF. The CDR3 region has the DNA TGTGCCTGGAGCCGGGGACAACCACAAGAGACCCAGTACTTC.